Below, one T cell receptor (beta chain) is given with its context. This sample was included in a study of CD4+ T cells in melanoma. Libraries were prepared by immunoSEQ multiplex PCR; TCRdb keeps only in-frame clonotypes and omits some of them. The table lists about 10,000 clones, approximately 71% of them singletons, with approximately 11% in the top ten. Germline V gives CDR1 SEHNR, CDR2 FQNEAQ (reference sequence). Trimming removed 3 bases from V and 2 bases from J; junction bases left unmatched: 9. The length of the CDR3 is 16 residues. The receptor was isolated from a human donor with melanoma. This chain joins TRBV7-9 and TRBJ1-2; 7 bases map to TRBD1. The sample comprised cells from a culture (not recorded whether cultured in vitro). The CDR3 coding sequence is TGTGCCAGCAGCTTCGGCAAAACAGGGGAGAACTATGGCTACACCTTC. It yields the protein CASSFGKTGENYGYTF.